Sequencing of this T cell receptor beta chain was carried out in a study of T cell responses to AZD1222 COVID-19 vaccine listed by TCRdb under 2021. For context, the study as a whole: AZD1222 recipients given second doses at about 4 weeks or at about 12 weeks were pooled, since spike-specific TCR depth and breadth were not found to differ between the two schedules. Trial participants were enrolled by age into subgroups of 18-55, 56-69 and 70-plus years, and roughly 150, 30 and 60 TCR-sequenced participants, respectively, were included in these subgroups. TCR sequencing covered more than 230 trial participants: 200 to 210 given two doses of AZD1222 and 26 given two doses of MenACWY control vaccine.

The CDR3 regions of human TCRbeta chains were subjected to immunosequencing. The study's processing was this. TCRs in the repertoires were matched against a reference library of SARS-CoV-2-specific TCRs that had been generated with the MIRA antigen-specificity platform. Breadth was defined as the fraction of unique TCRs that were SARS-CoV-2-associated. Depth was defined as the fraction of total T cells that were SARS-CoV-2-associated. Using the MIRA data, every spike-specific TCR was mapped to the spike region that the TCR reacted to and assigned to either a CD4 or a CD8 class. Log10-transformed breadth and depth values were compared by one-way ANOVA with Sidak's multiple comparisons tests. TCRdb took this table from immuneACCESS and kept in-frame rearrangements with V and J called. Such tables lack part of the clones; where checked against another copy, unresolved V genes explain under half of the gap, and the rest is unexplained. That table is the source of V, J and clone size, and D and trimming were worked out from the DNA. For this sample there are some 120,000 clones; 80% to 90% appear just once. Clones ranked in the top ten supply 1.5% to 2% of the sample.

From a lookup of the germline V gene, CDR1 and CDR2 are MNHEY and SVGAGI. The CDR3 has 15 amino acids, counting the end cysteine and phenylalanine. The entry retains the CDR3 DNA only, 45 bases that are in frame from base 1. At the junction V is shortened by 9 bases and J by 4 bases, with 21 bases in between. What the work shows at the level of the full study, not this receptor alone: Conclusions about previously exposed vaccinees are limited, since just 6 or 7 AZD1222 recipients were seropositive for SARS-CoV-2 at baseline. Epitopes outside the regions mutated in the B.1.351 and B.1.1.7 variants were reportedly recognized by nearly half of the unique spike-specific TCRs. The 56-69-year group was small, and its depth increase did not reach significance, likely because of low power. Because no samples from the day 14 peak response were available, repertoires could be characterized only after the peak T cell response. The vaccine-associated CD4 TCRs covered the entire spike protein, and the dominant responses fell in regions 160-218 and 743-854. Most participants were white British and females outnumbered males, and the authors suggested that clonal diversity may have been underestimated. After two AZD1222 doses, spike-specific TCR breadth and depth were significantly higher than at day 0 and than in MenACWY recipients.

A word on this clone: This clone's antigen is unknown. No per-base quality is available; no much larger clone lies one base away.

Taken with the paper, the label for time point translates to: baseline before first vaccination. Samples from vaccinated people were obtained from the UK trials COV001 and COV002, which included a single-blind randomized controlled phase 2/3 trial of AZD1222 (ChAdOx1 nCoV-19) in healthy adults. For TCRbeta chain sequencing, PBMC samples from trial participants were taken at day 0 and at day 28 after the second dose. Rearrangement joined TRBV6-5 to TRBJ1-1; the best D guess is TRBD1, with 5 bases matching. The receptor's source is an adult in good health. The sample was peripheral blood, taken on day 0 of AZD1222 vaccination. The DNA is as follows: TGTGCCAGTTATATTGCTGGGGGAGTGGGCACTGAAGCTTTCTTT. Translated, this gives CASYIAGGVGTEAFF.